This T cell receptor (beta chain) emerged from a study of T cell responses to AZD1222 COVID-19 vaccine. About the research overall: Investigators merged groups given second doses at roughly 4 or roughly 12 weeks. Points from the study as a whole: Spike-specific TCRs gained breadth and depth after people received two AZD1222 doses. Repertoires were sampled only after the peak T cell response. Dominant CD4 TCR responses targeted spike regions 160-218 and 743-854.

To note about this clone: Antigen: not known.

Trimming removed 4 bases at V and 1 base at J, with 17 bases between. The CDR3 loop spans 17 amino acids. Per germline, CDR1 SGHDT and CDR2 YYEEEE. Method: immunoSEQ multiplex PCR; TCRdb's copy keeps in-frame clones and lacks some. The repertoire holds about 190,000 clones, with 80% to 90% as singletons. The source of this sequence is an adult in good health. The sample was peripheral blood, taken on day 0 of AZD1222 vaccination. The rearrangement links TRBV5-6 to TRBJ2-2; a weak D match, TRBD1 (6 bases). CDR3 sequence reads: CASSTPDRRRNTGELFF. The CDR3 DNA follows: TGTGCCAGCAGCACACCGGACAGACGGCGGAACACCGGGGAGCTGTTTTTT.